This T cell receptor (beta chain) is from a study of regulatory dendritic cells for organ transplantation (dated by TCRdb to about 2017). Describing the broader study: Before and after allostimulation with regulatory or mature dendritic cells, TCRbeta repertoires were sequenced from sorted naive and memory CD4+ and CD8+ T cells.

Results the study describes overall, beyond this receptor: Expansion of memory CD8+ clones was induced by allostimulation in both subjects, but more limited expansion appeared to be induced by regulatory dendritic cells than by mature dendritic cells. Among the resting subsets, the most alloreactive TCR clonotypes were found in memory CD8+ T cells. Sequencing was done in only a couple of subjects, and the authors reported considerable heterogeneity between individuals in the alloreactive memory CD8+ T cell pool. Highly diverse repertoires were observed in naive CD4+ and CD8+ T cells, whereas lower diversity was observed in memory cells, and the most oligoclonal repertoires were found in memory CD8+ cells.

Multiplexed two-step PCR with Vbeta-specific forward primers and Jbeta-specific reverse primers was used to amplify TCRbeta CDR3 regions. The TCRbeta libraries were sequenced on an Illumina instrument via the immunoSEQ service. Turning to the authors' computational methods: V, D and J genes were assigned using IMGT annotation, and counts were corrected for multiplex PCR bias using synthetic CDR3 analogues. In the immunoSEQ Analyzer, repertoire clonality was calculated as one minus normalized Shannon entropy. Whether a clone counted as expanded was decided by Fisher's exact test with Benjamini-Hochberg false discovery rate control and a two-tailed cutoff of P<0.01. TCRdb stores this immuneACCESS table with in-frame sequences only. Part of the clones is absent; in the studies checked, under half of the shortfall reflects unresolved V genes, and no reason is known for the rest. The DNA was the basis for D and trimming; V, J and clone size are from that table. The sample data list 25,000 or so clones, and approximately 78% of these were observed just once. The top ten clones comprise roughly 0.1% of the sample.

Reading from cysteine to phenylalanine, the CDR3 counts 15 amino acids. Just CDR3 DNA is preserved here, 45 bases in frame from base 1. Unmatched junction bases come to 8, with V trimmed by 0 bases and J by 8 bases. CDR1 MNHEY and CDR2 SVGAGI were looked up in the germline V gene. FACS was used to sort naive T cells as CD45RA+ cells and memory T cells as CD45RO+ CD4+ or CD8+ cells. T cells for TCR sequencing came from a couple of healthy control subjects. Unstimulated sorted T cell subsets served as baseline controls for the mixed lymphocyte reactions. The Qiagen DNeasy Blood & Tissue Kit was used to extract genomic DNA. Details on this clone: What this receptor recognizes is not known. No qualities accompany the bases; no much larger clone lies one base away.

The receptor was derived from a human donor in good health. The specimen sequenced was naive CD4+ T cells from blood. This specimen's cell subset or site label, per the study, means: CD45RA+ naive T cells. Rearrangement joined TRBV6-5 to TRBJ1-1; the junction holds 8 bases that match TRBD1. Read as DNA, the sequence is TGTGCCAGCAGTTACTCGCCTCGACAGGGGTGGGAAGCTTTCTTT. It translates to CASSYSPRQGWEAFF.